The rows below give T cell receptor beta chains drawn from one sample of a study of blood T cells in healthy people across ages. TCRdb independently ran MiXCR on the 5' RACE reads; one entry per CDR3 protein. The sample carries more than 750,000 distinct CDR3 sequences, 25% to 35% recorded once. These same data were also listed under a study on T cells of mothers and their children.

The sample was blood. The receptors were sampled from a middle-aged woman in good health. Both conserved end residues are part of each CDR3. The D gene is left open where the match is weak. Clone size is not always given. Where it is, it says once, few, many or a class for expanded clones.

clone size	D gene	V gene	J gene	CDR3 DNA	CDR3 protein
many	TRBD2	TRBV9	TRBJ2-7	TGTGCCAGCACCAGGAGCGGGGGGGAATACGAGCAGTACTTC	CASTRSGGEYEQYF
-	-	TRBV27	TRBJ2-7	TGTGCCAGCAGTTTATCAGGGTTAGGGGACATTGAGCAGTACTTC	CASSLSGLGDIEQYF
-	-	TRBV28	TRBJ1-2	TGTGCCAGCAGTTTAGGTGGCGAAGGGGGTTATGGCTACACCTTC	CASSLGGEGGYGYTF
-	TRBD2	TRBV7-9	TRBJ2-3	TGTGCCAGCAGCTCTTCACTAGCGGGGGGGCAGAAAGATACGCAGTATTTT	CASSSSLAGGQKDTQYF
-	TRBD1	TRBV3-1	TRBJ1-1	TGTGCCAGCAGCCTCTCACAGGGGGCACAGGCTGAAGCTTTCTTT	CASSLSQGAQAEAFF
-	-	TRBV5-1	TRBJ2-5	TGCGCCAGCAGCTTGAGTCTGAGACAGGAAGAGACCCAGTACTTC	CASSLSLRQEETQYF
-	TRBD1	TRBV5-1	TRBJ2-1	TGCGCCAGCAGCGACGACAGGGGGCGCAACGATGAGCAGTTCTTC	CASSDDRGRNDEQFF
few	-	TRBV27	TRBJ2-6	TGTGCCAGCAGTTGGTCAGGGAGATACGCTGGGGCCAACGTCCTGACTTTC	CASSWSGRYAGANVLTF
few	-	TRBV20-1	TRBJ2-3	TGCAGTGCTAGGGGATTGAGGTTTAGCACAGATACGCAGTATTTT	CSARGLRFSTDTQYF
once	TRBD1	TRBV6-1	TRBJ2-1	TGTGCCAGCAGTCTAACCGGACAGGCCCGCTCCTACAATGAGCAGTTCTTC	CASSLTGQARSYNEQFF
-	TRBD1	TRBV4-1	TRBJ2-1	TGCGCCAGCAGCCAATTCCCGACAGGGGGCGAGGAGCAGTTCTTC	CASSQFPTGGEEQFF
-	TRBD1	TRBV28	TRBJ2-1	TGTGCCAGCAGTTTAGTGGGACAGGGGGACAATGAGCAGTTCTTC	CASSLVGQGDNEQFF
-	TRBD2	TRBV7-2	TRBJ2-3	TGTGCCAGCAGCTTGTCGACTAGCGGGGGACGGGGGGCGCAGTATTTT	CASSLSTSGGRGAQYF
many	TRBD2	TRBV6-1	TRBJ2-7	TGTGCCAGCAGTGATATAGCGGGGGGGCCCGCCTACGAGCAGTACTTC	CASSDIAGGPAYEQYF
many	TRBD2	TRBV29-1	TRBJ2-3	TGCAGCGTTGGTCTAGCGGGGGTGAGAAATACGCAGTATTTT	CSVGLAGVRNTQYF
-	-	TRBV12-3/TRBV12-4	TRBJ1-2	TGTGCCAGCAGTTTGAGCGGCCCAGCTAACTATGGCTACACCTTC	CASSLSGPANYGYTF
-	TRBD2	TRBV3-1	TRBJ2-7	TGTGCCAGCAGCCCCTATCGACTAGCGCTCTCCTACGAGCAGTACTTC	CASSPYRLALSYEQYF
many	-	TRBV20-1	TRBJ2-7	TGCAGTGCTACTTCCGGGGGCGAGGAGCAGTACTTC	CSATSGGEEQYF
many	TRBD2	TRBV5-1	TRBJ2-1	TGCGCCAGCAGCTTAAAAAAAGCGTGGGGGGGTGAGCAGTTCTTC	CASSLKKAWGGEQFF
-	-	TRBV2	TRBJ2-3	TGTGCCAGCCATTCCCAGCCGGTGAGCACAGATACGCAGTATTTT	CASHSQPVSTDTQYF
many	-	TRBV27	TRBJ2-1	TGTGCCAGCCGTTCTATTACAGGATCGAATGAGCAGTTCTTC	CASRSITGSNEQFF
few	-	TRBV2	TRBJ2-4	TGTGCCAGCAGGGGACAAAGAGAGCAGTACTTC	CASRGQREQYF
many	TRBD2	TRBV5-1	TRBJ2-1	TGCGCCAGCAGCGGCGGGGGTGAGCAGTTCTTC	CASSGGGEQFF
-	TRBD2	TRBV10-3	TRBJ2-3	TGTGCCATCAGGCTAGCGGGGGGCACAGATACGCAGTATTTT	CAIRLAGGTDTQYF
many	TRBD2	TRBV4-1	TRBJ2-7	TGCGCCAGCAGCCTCGGACTAGCGGGGGGCTCCTACGAGCAGTACTTC	CASSLGLAGGSYEQYF
-	-	TRBV6-5	TRBJ1-1	TGTGCCAGCAGTTACTCTAGGGGCTCAAGGGGCACTGAAGCTTTCTTT	CASSYSRGSRGTEAFF
-	TRBD1	TRBV10-3	TRBJ2-5	TGTGCCATCGGGACAGCCGAGACCCAGTACTTC	CAIGTAETQYF
-	-	TRBV7-9	TRBJ2-7	TGTGCCAGCAGCTTAGTACCCAGCGCCTACAATGAGCAGTACTTC	CASSLVPSAYNEQYF
many	-	TRBV11-2	TRBJ2-4	TGTGCCAGCAGCGGAACCAGGGTTGGGGACATTCAGTACTTC	CASSGTRVGDIQYF
many	-	TRBV6-6	TRBJ2-1	TGTGCCAGCAGTTACGATTCAGCGACTGTCACTAAGGGGCAGTTCTTC	CASSYDSATVTKGQFF
-	TRBD1	TRBV12-3/TRBV12-4	TRBJ1-1	TGTGCCAGTAGTTTACAGGGGATTGCGGTCACTGAAGCTTTCTTT	CASSLQGIAVTEAFF
-	TRBD1	TRBV20-1	TRBJ1-1	TGCAGTGCTAGAGAGGGACAGGGGACTGAAGCTTTCTTT	CSAREGQGTEAFF
few	-	TRBV6-5	TRBJ2-6	TGTGCCAGCAGTTCCCAGGGAGCTGCTGGGGCCAACGTCCTGACTTTC	CASSSQGAAGANVLTF
few	TRBD1	TRBV18	TRBJ1-5	TGTGCCAGCTCACCCTCAGGGGGCCGGAATCAGCCCCAGCATTTT	CASSPSGGRNQPQHF
-	-	TRBV7-2	TRBJ2-7	TGTGCCAGCAGCTTACAGAGGGCGCAGAGCGAGCAGTACTTC	CASSLQRAQSEQYF
many	-	TRBV10-3	TRBJ1-2	TGTGCCATCACCGGGACGGACGCAGGATACACCTTC	CAITGTDAGYTF
-	TRBD2	TRBV4-1	TRBJ2-1	TGCGCCAGCAGCCAGTTACTAGCGGGGGGGCTTCTGTATGAGCAGTTCTTC	CASSQLLAGGLLYEQFF
few	-	TRBV29-1	TRBJ1-2	TGCAGCGTTGACCTTATTTATGGCTACACCTTC	CSVDLIYGYTF
many	TRBD2	TRBV4-2	TRBJ2-5	TGTGCCAGCAGCCAAGATATAGGGGCGGGGGGCCAAGAGACCCAGTACTTC	CASSQDIGAGGQETQYF
-	TRBD1	TRBV7-6	TRBJ2-1	TGTGCCAGCAGCCGACAGGGGGAGAATGTTGAGCAGTTCTTC	CASSRQGENVEQFF
many	-	TRBV28	TRBJ1-2	TGTGCCAGCAGTTTAAGGAACAGGGCTCTGGCAGGCTACACCTTC	CASSLRNRALAGYTF
-	-	TRBV10-3	TRBJ1-1	TGTGCCATCAGTGAGAGGGGAGGGGTTTTGAACACTGAAGCTTTCTTT	CAISERGGVLNTEAFF
-	TRBD1	TRBV5-1	TRBJ2-5	TGCGCCAGCAGCTTGAGCTCCGGGACAGGGTCCTCTTGGCAGTACTTC	CASSLSSGTGSSWQYF
few	TRBD1	TRBV2	TRBJ2-7	TGTGCCAGCCTCTGGGACAGGAGCTCCTACGAGCAGTACTTC	CASLWDRSSYEQYF
-	-	TRBV4-2	TRBJ2-1	TGTGCCAGCAGCCAAGCGGGCGGCGGCAACAATGAGCAGTTCTTC	CASSQAGGGNNEQFF
-	TRBD1	TRBV6-1	TRBJ1-4	TGTGCCAGCAGTGGCATCGGACAGGTGGAGACTGAAAAACTGTTTTTT	CASSGIGQVETEKLFF
many	TRBD2	TRBV7-2	TRBJ2-1	TGTGCCAGCAGCTTATGGGGGACTAGCGGGGGAAATGAGCAGTTCTTC	CASSLWGTSGGNEQFF
-	-	TRBV2	TRBJ2-4	TGTGCCAGCAGGACAGACGGGAACCAAAACATTCAGTACTTC	CASRTDGNQNIQYF
few	-	TRBV5-1	TRBJ2-3	TGCGCCAGCAGCTTGGGAGGGACACTCACAGATACGCAGTATTTT	CASSLGGTLTDTQYF